This T cell receptor (beta chain) was identified in a study of cytomegalovirus exposure and HLA in healthy donors. The primer mix had 60 Vbeta and 13 Jbeta primers. TCRdb keeps only in-frame clones here, not all; method: immunoSEQ multiplex PCR. This sample carries some 81,000 clones, 72% of them seen once, and the ten largest clones take 11%. This clone has just one count. Unmatched junction bases numbered 5, after V lost 4 bases and J lost 0 bases. CDR1 MRHNA and CDR2 SNTAGT come from the germline V gene. The CDR3 length is 16 residues. The V and J genes are TRBV6-4 and TRBJ1-2, with 10 nucleotides matching TRBD1. The clonotype originates from a middle-aged woman in good health and CMV-seropositive. Sequencing used PBMCs. The CDR3 DNA is TGTGCCAGCAGTGCGGGGACAGGGGATACTAACTATGGCTACACCTTC. It encodes CASSAGTGDTNYGYTF.